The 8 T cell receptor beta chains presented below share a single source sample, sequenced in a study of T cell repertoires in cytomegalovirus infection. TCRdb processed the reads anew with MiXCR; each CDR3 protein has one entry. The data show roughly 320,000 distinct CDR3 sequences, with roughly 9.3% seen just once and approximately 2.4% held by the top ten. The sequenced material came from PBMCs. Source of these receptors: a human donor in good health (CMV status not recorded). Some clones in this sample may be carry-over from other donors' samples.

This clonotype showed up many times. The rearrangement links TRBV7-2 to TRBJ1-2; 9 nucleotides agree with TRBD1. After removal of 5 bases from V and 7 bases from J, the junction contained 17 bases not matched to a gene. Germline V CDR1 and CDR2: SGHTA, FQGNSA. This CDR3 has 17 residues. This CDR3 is CASSPGDLGQGYSGYTF. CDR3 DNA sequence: TGTGCCAGCAGCCCTGGTGACCTCGGACAGGGGTATAGTGGCTACACCTTC.

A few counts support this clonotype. The CDR3 nucleotides read TGCAGTGCTAGAGATGGCAGACTAGCGGGGGGGCCCAATGGCATTCAGTACTTC. Translated, it gives CSARDGRLAGGPNGIQYF. The V gene is TRBV20-1, the J gene TRBJ2-4; 14 nucleotides line up with TRBD2. In germline, CDR1 is DFQATT, CDR2 SNEGSKA (reference sequence). Trimming at V came to 0 bases and at J to 9 bases, leaving 13 bases not matched to a gene. The CDR3 is made up of 18 amino acids.

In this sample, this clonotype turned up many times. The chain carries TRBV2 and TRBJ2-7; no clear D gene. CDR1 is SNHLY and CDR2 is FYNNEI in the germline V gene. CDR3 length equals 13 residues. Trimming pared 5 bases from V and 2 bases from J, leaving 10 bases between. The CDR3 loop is CASSPQRTYEQYF. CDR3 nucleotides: TGTGCCAGCAGTCCCCAGAGAACCTACGAGCAGTACTTC.

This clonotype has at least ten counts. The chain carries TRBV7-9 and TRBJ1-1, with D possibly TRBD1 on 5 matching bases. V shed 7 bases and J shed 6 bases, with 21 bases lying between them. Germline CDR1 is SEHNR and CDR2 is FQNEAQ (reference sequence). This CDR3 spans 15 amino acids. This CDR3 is CASTHGGSLPSEAFF. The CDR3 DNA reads TGTGCCAGCACGCACGGGGGGTCCTTGCCTTCTGAAGCTTTCTTT.

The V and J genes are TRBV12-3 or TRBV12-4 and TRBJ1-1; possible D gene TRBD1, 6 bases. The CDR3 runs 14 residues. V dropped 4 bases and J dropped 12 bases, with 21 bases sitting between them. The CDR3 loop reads CASSSLGGASRTFF. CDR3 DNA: TGTGCCAGCAGTTCCTTGGGGGGGGCCAGTCGAACTTTCTTT.

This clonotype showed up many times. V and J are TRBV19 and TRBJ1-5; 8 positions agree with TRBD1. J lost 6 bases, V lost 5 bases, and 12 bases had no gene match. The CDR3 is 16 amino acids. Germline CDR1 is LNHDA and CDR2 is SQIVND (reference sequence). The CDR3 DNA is TGTGCCAGTAGTGCATTACAGACAGGGGCCCGTCAGCCCCAGCATTTT. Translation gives CASSALQTGARQPQHF. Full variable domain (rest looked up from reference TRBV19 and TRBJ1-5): DGGITQSPKYLFRKEGQNVTLSCEQNLNHDAMYWYRQDPGQGLRLIYYSQIVNDFQKGDIAEGYSVSREKKESFPLTVTSAQKNPTAFYLCASSALQTGARQPQHFGDGTRLSIL.

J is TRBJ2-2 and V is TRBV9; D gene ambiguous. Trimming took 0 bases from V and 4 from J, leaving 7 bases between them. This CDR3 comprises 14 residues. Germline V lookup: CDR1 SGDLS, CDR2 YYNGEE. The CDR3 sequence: CASSVGGPTGELFF. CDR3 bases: TGTGCCAGCAGCGTAGGTGGGCCCACCGGGGAGCTGTTTTTT.

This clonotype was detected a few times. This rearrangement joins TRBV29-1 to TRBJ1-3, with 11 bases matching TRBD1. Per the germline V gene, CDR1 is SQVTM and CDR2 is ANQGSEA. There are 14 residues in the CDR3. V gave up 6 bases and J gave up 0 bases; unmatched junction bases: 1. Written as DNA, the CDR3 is TGCAGCGTCGGACAGGGGGCCTCTGGAAACACCATATATTTT. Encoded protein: CSVGQGASGNTIYF.